The next 29 T cell receptor beta chains were all read from a single sample in a study of molecular identifiers for immune sequencing clone quantification. MiXCR was run by TCRdb on the PCR reads, yielding one entry per CDR3 protein. The sample consists of about half a million distinct CDR3 sequences, 20% to 25% of them appearing once. The source material was naive CD8+ T cells from blood, with Jurkat cell RNA spiked in. The subset here: FACS-sorted CD8+CD4-CCR7+CD45RA+ naive T cells. Receptor source: a human donor in good health. Some libraries in this study had Jurkat cell RNA spiked in.

The CDR3 DNA sequence: TGTGCCAGCAGCTCATGGGACCTTAGGCAAGAGACCCAGTACTTC. It encodes CASSSWDLRQETQYF. The chain employs TRBV5-5 and TRBJ2-5; either TRBD1 or TRBD2 may supply D (5 bases each). V lost 3 bases, J lost 2 bases, and 14 bases lay in between. The CDR3 spans 15 residues. The germline V gene encodes CDR1 SGHKS and CDR2 YYEKEE (reference sequence).

The J gene is TRBJ2-2, the V gene TRBV4-1, with 7 positions matching TRBD1. Losses at the gene ends were 0 bases for V and 5 bases for J; bases not matched to a gene: 12. The CDR3 is 18 amino acids. Germline-derived CDR1 and CDR2 are MGHRA and YSYEKL. CDR3 region: CASSQDAATGPRTGELFF. The CDR3 bases are TGCGCCAGCAGCCAAGATGCCGCGACAGGGCCTAGGACCGGGGAGCTGTTTTTT.

This clonotype was detected ten times or more. The chain couples TRBV27 to TRBJ1-2; 8 nucleotides align to TRBD1. Germline CDR1 is MNHEY and CDR2 is SMNVEV (reference sequence). The V gene end was trimmed by 6 bases and the J gene end by 3 bases; junction bases not matched to a gene: 6. The CDR3 has 14 amino acids. The CDR3 DNA reads TGTGCCAGCAGCCCCAGGGGGCTCTACTATGGCTACACCTTC. Translating it yields CASSPRGLYYGYTF.

This clonotype was counted a few times. The rearrangement joins TRBV7-6 to TRBJ1-1; no definite D call. The CDR3 extends over 14 amino acids. Germline V gene sequence: CDR1 SGHVS, CDR2 FNYEAQ. Trimming left V 2 bases short and J 3 bases short, with 10 bases between. CDR3 protein: CASSLNAVDTEAFF. CDR3 bases: TGTGCCAGCAGCTTAAACGCGGTGGACACTGAAGCTTTCTTT.

This clonotype was observed many times. The CDR3 region has the DNA TGTGCCCAACAAGCCCTAGCAGAGCAGTACTTC. Translation: CAQQALAEQYF. This sequence joins TRBV2 and TRBJ2-7; a possible D gene is TRBD2 (5 bases). V was pared by 11 bases and J by 7 bases, with 15 bases between. CDR1 is SNHLY and CDR2 is FYNNEI in the germline V gene. This CDR3 is 11 amino acids long.

This clonotype was counted a few times. The chain employs TRBV11-2 and TRBJ2-6; 8 bases agree with TRBD1. Germline CDR1 reads SGHAT; CDR2 reads FQNNGV. The CDR3 spans 19 residues. Trimming took 5 bases from V and 1 from J; bases not matched to a gene: 13. In DNA form, the CDR3 reads TGTGCCAGCAGCCACGGGACAGGTATCCCTTTGTCTGGGGCCAACGTCCTGACTTTC. Protein product: CASSHGTGIPLSGANVLTF.

The sample holds many counts of this clonotype. This rearrangement joins TRBV9 to TRBJ1-6; maybe TRBD1 (6 bases). CDR1 and CDR2 (germline): SGDLS, YYNGEE. Trimming took 4 bases from V and 9 from J, leaving 17 bases between them. The CDR3 has 15 residues. CDR3 amino acids: CASSPGQGSGSPLHF. Written as DNA, the CDR3 is TGTGCCAGCAGCCCAGGCCAGGGGTCTGGTTCACCCCTCCACTTT.

In this sample, this clonotype turned up a few times. This sequence joins TRBV6-5 and TRBJ1-2; possibly TRBD1 for D (6 bases). The CDR3 contains 17 residues. Germline CDR1 and CDR2: MNHEY and SVGAGI. V dropped 0 bases and J dropped 0 bases, with 14 bases sitting between them. The CDR3 loop is CASSYSQGVGSNYGYTF. In DNA, the CDR3 is TGTGCCAGCAGTTACTCACAGGGTGTGGGGTCTAACTATGGCTACACCTTC.

To note about this clonotype: Being one base from a much bigger clone, this may be a read error. V is TRBV5-1 and J is TRBJ2-5; D is undetermined. The CDR3 covers 15 residues. Germline V gene sequence: CDR1 SGHRS, CDR2 YFSETQ. V lost 7 bases, J lost 2 bases, and 18 bases lay in between. CDR3 amino acids: CASGWSLSEQETQYF. The DNA of the CDR3 is TGCGCCAGCGGCTGGTCGCTGTCCGAGCAAGAGACCCAGTACTTC.

This clonotype was found many times. The chain carries TRBV7-2 and TRBJ1-2; D might be TRBD1 (6 bases). CDR1 is SGHTA, CDR2 FQGNSA, per germline. The CDR3 totals 13 residues. V lost 1 base and J 4 bases, leaving 7 bases between the germline ends. The CDR3, as DNA: TGTGCCAGCAGCTTAGAAGGGGGCTATGGCTACACCTTC. Its protein product is CASSLEGGYGYTF.

The chain carries TRBV7-2 and TRBJ1-5; D not resolved. V dropped 5 bases and J dropped 3 bases, with 8 bases sitting between them. Looked up from germline, CDR1 is SGHTA and CDR2 is FQGNSA. The CDR3 consists of 13 residues. CDR3 in DNA: TGTGCCAGCAGCCCGATACACAATCAGCCCCAGCATTTT. Amino acids: CASSPIHNQPQHF.

The genes are TRBV24-1 and TRBJ2-7; TRBD2 agrees at 8 bases. J was trimmed by 7 bases and V by 2 bases; bases with no gene match: 9. From germline, CDR1 is KGHDR and CDR2 SFDVKD. The CDR3 is made up of 15 amino acids. CDR3 region: CATSDSLADLGEQYF. The CDR3 DNA follows: TGTGCCACCAGTGATTCACTAGCGGACCTTGGGGAGCAGTACTTC.

Remarks on this clonotype: Germline and junction disagree at one end, which may indicate a read error. The chain carries TRBV6-6 and TRBJ2-7; 7 bases match TRBD1. Germline-derived CDR1 and CDR2 are MNHNY and SVGAGI (reference sequence). The CDR3 runs 11 residues. DNA of the CDR3: TGTGCCAGCAGTACCGGGACAGAGTCGTCCTTC. Encoded protein: CASSTGTESSF.

Worth noting for this clonotype: One base away lies a much larger clone, so this may be a sequencing read error. This chain links TRBV6-2 or TRBV6-3 with TRBJ2-3; D unresolved. Per the germline V gene, CDR1 is MNHEY and CDR2 is SVGEGT. This CDR3 has 12 amino acids. The CDR3 coding sequence is TGTGCCAGCAGGAGATACACAGATGCGCAGTATTTT. Protein: CASRRYTDAQYF.

This clonotype was recorded a few times. This chain links TRBV10-3 with TRBJ1-6; D gene unclear. Between the trimmed V and J ends, which lost 4 bases and 6 bases, there was a span of 10 bases. CDR3 length equals 14 residues. CDR1 ENHRY and CDR2 SYGVKD come from the germline V gene. The CDR3 DNA is TGTGCCATCAGTGCCCCAGGATCTAATTCACCCCTCCACTTT. Translated, it gives CAISAPGSNSPLHF.

The CDR3 loop reads CASSPPGTGFEQYF. CDR3 DNA sequence: TGTGCCAGCAGCCCCCCCGGGACAGGGTTCGAGCAGTACTTC. J is TRBJ2-7 and V is TRBV28, with 9 bases that match TRBD1. After removal of 6 bases from V and 6 bases from J, the junction contained 9 bases not matched to a gene. CDR1 is MDHEN, CDR2 SYDVKM, per germline. CDR3 length equals 14 residues.

On this clonotype: This may arise from a read error, as a much more abundant clone is one base away. The chain links TRBV5-1 to TRBJ2-2; 9 nucleotides align to TRBD1. Germline CDR1 SGHRS, CDR2 YFSETQ. This CDR3 is built from 16 residues. CDR3 nucleotide sequence: TGCGCCAGCAGCATTACAGGGGGCGCGAACGCCGGGGAGCTGTTTTTT. Its translation: CASSITGGANAGELFF.

This clonotype has ten or more counts. The chain couples TRBV7-2 to TRBJ2-3; D might be TRBD2 (6 bases). The CDR3 length is 17 residues. Germline values: CDR1 SGHTA, CDR2 FQGNSA. The ends were cut back, 3 bases at V and 1 base at J, with 17 bases in the middle. The CDR3: CASSLVTGVLGTDTQYF. As DNA, the CDR3 is TGTGCCAGCAGCTTGGTTACGGGGGTCCTCGGCACAGATACGCAGTATTTT.

In its sample, this clonotype was seen many times. This sequence joins TRBV4-3 and TRBJ2-3, with a tentative D call TRBD2 (7 bases). Trimming stripped 0 bases from V and 1 base from J, with 14 bases between. CDR3 length: 17 residues. CDR1 and CDR2 from the germline V gene are LGHNA and YSLEER. The CDR3 here is CASSQDGAGAGTDTQYF. DNA for the CDR3: TGCGCCAGCAGCCAAGATGGCGCGGGGGCTGGCACAGATACGCAGTATTTT.

This clonotype was seen more than once but under ten times. This chain uses TRBV4-1 with TRBJ2-3, with no clear D. Looked up from germline, CDR1 is MGHRA and CDR2 is YSYEKL. The germline V and J ends were trimmed by 0 bases and 0 bases, with 13 bases remaining between them. The CDR3 covers 17 residues. CDR3 amino acids: CASSQERLLMSTDTQYF. Written as DNA, the CDR3 is TGCGCCAGCAGCCAAGAACGCCTTCTGATGAGCACAGATACGCAGTATTTT.

The DNA of the CDR3 is TGTGCCAGCAGTTTACTGTCAGGGGACACTGAAGCTTTCTTT. This sequence encodes CASSLLSGDTEAFF. The chain is built from TRBV27 and TRBJ1-1, with D possibly being TRBD1 (6 bases). The CDR3 runs 14 residues. Germline V gene sequence: CDR1 MNHEY, CDR2 SMNVEV (reference sequence). V was cut by 2 bases and J by 3 bases, with 10 bases left in between.

This clonotype appeared a few times. The chain is built from TRBV6-6 and TRBJ1-2; the D is unclear. Per germline, CDR1 MNHNY and CDR2 SVGAGI (reference sequence). The V end was cut by 0 bases, the J end by 8 bases, with 16 bases between. The CDR3 has 15 amino acids. This CDR3 is CASSYSSPVGLGYTF. CDR3 nucleotide sequence: TGTGCCAGCAGTTACTCGTCTCCAGTGGGCTTAGGCTACACCTTC.

There are a few counts of this clonotype. The rearrangement uses TRBV20-1 and TRBJ1-1; 9 bases line up with TRBD1. The CDR3 has 14 residues. The germline V gene has CDR1 DFQATT and CDR2 SNEGSKA (reference sequence). The V and J ends lost 5 bases and 1 base, in that order; junction bases with no gene match: 5. The CDR3 DNA is TGCAGTGCTGACCGGACAGGGGAGAACACTGAAGCTTTCTTT. Its protein is CSADRTGENTEAFF.

This clonotype was seen many times. The chain links TRBV14 to TRBJ1-2; D call uncertain. Trimming left V 4 bases short and J 2 bases short, with 14 bases between. There are 15 residues in the CDR3. Germline V lookup: CDR1 SGHDN, CDR2 FVKESK. Here the CDR3 DNA reads TGTGCCAGCAGCCCGGGCCCCCACCCCAACTATGGCTACACCTTC. Encoded protein: CASSPGPHPNYGYTF.

This clonotype occurred many times. The V and J genes are TRBV7-9 and TRBJ1-1; D ambiguous. V dropped 6 bases and J dropped 2 bases, with 4 bases sitting between them. The germline CDR1 and CDR2 sequences are SEHNR and FQNEAQ (reference sequence). The CDR3 is 11 amino acids. The CDR3 is CASRQNTEAFF. CDR3 in DNA: TGTGCCAGCAGGCAAAACACTGAAGCTTTCTTT.

For this clonotype: One base away lies a much larger clone, so this may be a sequencing read error. The chain has TRBV7-7 and TRBJ2-3; D not resolved. The CDR3 sequence is 17 residues long. Trimming took 1 base from V and 3 from J, leaving 17 bases between them. The germline CDR1 and CDR2 sequences are SSHAT and FNYEAQ (reference sequence). Here the CDR3 reads CASSLVWATPVTDTQYF. The CDR3 nucleotides are TGTGCCAGCAGCTTAGTTTGGGCGACACCGGTGACAGATACGCAGTATTTT.

The chain employs TRBV7-9 and TRBJ2-1; TRBD2 matches at 10 bases. The CDR3 is made up of 16 amino acids. The V gene end was trimmed by 5 bases and the J gene end by 8 bases; junction bases not matched to a gene: 12. Germline V gene lookup returns CDR1 SEHNR and CDR2 FQNEAQ (reference sequence). The CDR3 region is CASSASRLAGVYEQFF. The CDR3 DNA is TGTGCCAGCAGCGCGAGTCGTCTAGCGGGGGTGTATGAGCAGTTCTTC.

This clonotype was picked up many times. This sequence joins TRBV5-6 and TRBJ1-1; 9 nucleotides match TRBD1. The length of the CDR3 is 15 residues. The J segment lost 3 bases and the V segment lost 0 bases, leaving 3 bases of the junction unmatched. CDR1 and CDR2 from the germline V gene are SGHDT and YYEEEE. CDR3 region: CASSLGGQGYTEAFF. The CDR3 nucleotides are TGTGCCAGCAGCTTGGGAGGACAGGGGTACACTGAAGCTTTCTTT.

Many counts were recorded for this clonotype. V is TRBV29-1 and J is TRBJ1-5; the match to TRBD1 covers 9 bases. The CDR3 contains 13 residues. V shed 4 bases, J shed 7 bases, and the junction held 5 bases outside the gene matches. The V gene's germline CDR1 is SQVTM and CDR2 ANQGSEA. CDR3 sequence: CSVGTGDWQPQHF. The CDR3 nucleotides are TGCAGCGTTGGGACAGGGGATTGGCAGCCCCAGCATTTT.